A selection of T cell receptor beta chains follows, all from one sample in a study of cytomegalovirus exposure and HLA in healthy donors. This table comes from immunoSEQ multiplex PCR, and its TCRdb copy is limited to in-frame clones, with some not included. The sample contains around 130,000 clones, about 80% of which appear only once. The specimen was PBMCs. These receptors were collected from a woman in her 40s in good health and CMV-seronegative. Both conserved end residues are part of each CDR3. The order of the fields is J gene, D gene, V gene, clone size, CDR3 protein, CDR3 DNA. A D gene is named only where the DNA matches it firmly. Size values are once, few and many counts, or a class for expanded clones, and some rows have none.

j_call: TRBJ2-7; d_call: -; v_call: TRBV11-1; clone_size: -; cdr3_aa: CASSLFRAPGYEQYF; cdr3_nt: TGTGCCAGCAGCCTCTTCCGCGCTCCAGGTTACGAGCAGTACTTC
j_call: TRBJ2-7; d_call: TRBD2; v_call: TRBV29-1; clone_size: -; cdr3_aa: CSGRGGYEQYF; cdr3_nt: TGCAGCGGGCGGGGGGGATACGAGCAGTACTTC
j_call: TRBJ2-7; d_call: -; v_call: TRBV25-1; clone_size: -; cdr3_aa: CASSESGIRSYEQYF; cdr3_nt: TGTGCCAGCAGTGAATCCGGGATACGCTCCTACGAGCAGTACTTC
j_call: TRBJ1-1; d_call: TRBD1; v_call: TRBV6-5; clone_size: once; cdr3_aa: CASSIQGGDTEAFF; cdr3_nt: TGTGCCAGCAGTATACAGGGGGGGGACACTGAAGCTTTCTTT
j_call: TRBJ1-6; d_call: -; v_call: TRBV19; clone_size: -; cdr3_aa: CASSVQLAYNSPLHF; cdr3_nt: TGTGCCAGTAGTGTACAGTTGGCCTATAATTCACCCCTCCACTTT
j_call: TRBJ2-3; d_call: TRBD2; v_call: TRBV4-1; clone_size: -; cdr3_aa: CASSQGPPTSGSTDTQYF; cdr3_nt: TGCGCCAGCAGCCAAGGCCCCCCAACTAGCGGTAGCACAGATACGCAGTATTTT
j_call: TRBJ1-1; d_call: -; v_call: TRBV6-1; clone_size: -; cdr3_aa: CASSEEALPGFRTEAFF; cdr3_nt: TGTGCCAGCAGTGAAGAGGCCCTACCGGGGTTCCGCACTGAAGCTTTCTTT
j_call: TRBJ2-2; d_call: TRBD1; v_call: TRBV6-1; clone_size: -; cdr3_aa: CASSILTGGDGELFF; cdr3_nt: TGTGCCAGCAGTATCTTGACAGGGGGGGACGGGGAGCTGTTTTTT
j_call: TRBJ2-7; d_call: TRBD2; v_call: TRBV15; clone_size: -; cdr3_aa: CATSGDTGTSGDEQYF; cdr3_nt: TGTGCCACCAGCGGAGATACCGGGACTAGCGGCGACGAGCAGTACTTC
j_call: TRBJ2-3; d_call: -; v_call: TRBV9; clone_size: once; cdr3_aa: CASSVAFADTQYF; cdr3_nt: TGTGCCAGCAGCGTAGCCTTCGCAGATACGCAGTATTTT
j_call: TRBJ2-5; d_call: TRBD2; v_call: TRBV2; clone_size: -; cdr3_aa: CASSLSGRGETQYF; cdr3_nt: TGTGCCAGCAGTCTCAGCGGGAGGGGAGAGACCCAGTACTTC
j_call: TRBJ2-7; d_call: -; v_call: TRBV28; clone_size: once; cdr3_aa: CASTLRGEQYF; cdr3_nt: TGTGCCAGCACTCTACGGGGGGAGCAGTACTTC
j_call: TRBJ1-2; d_call: -; v_call: TRBV28; clone_size: -; cdr3_aa: CASSPPRLSGYTF; cdr3_nt: TGTGCCAGCAGCCCCCCTAGGCTCTCTGGCTACACCTTC
j_call: TRBJ2-5; d_call: TRBD2; v_call: TRBV9; clone_size: -; cdr3_aa: CASSVAGLVGETQYF; cdr3_nt: TGTGCCAGCAGCGTCGCGGGACTAGTCGGGGAGACCCAGTACTTC
j_call: TRBJ2-2; d_call: -; v_call: TRBV25-1; clone_size: -; cdr3_aa: CASTSGGGELFF; cdr3_nt: TGTGCCAGCACCAGCGGAGGCGGGGAGCTGTTTTTT
j_call: TRBJ1-1; d_call: TRBD1; v_call: TRBV4-2; clone_size: -; cdr3_aa: CASSGTGVEAFF; cdr3_nt: TGTGCCAGCAGCGGGACAGGAGTTGAAGCTTTCTTT
j_call: TRBJ2-7; d_call: TRBD1; v_call: TRBV6-5; clone_size: few; cdr3_aa: CASSYQTGSNEQYF; cdr3_nt: TGTGCCAGCAGTTACCAGACAGGGTCTAACGAGCAGTACTTC
j_call: TRBJ2-7; d_call: -; v_call: TRBV15; clone_size: -; cdr3_aa: CATSTGSYEQYF; cdr3_nt: TGTGCCACCAGCACGGGAAGTTACGAGCAGTACTTC
j_call: TRBJ1-5; d_call: -; v_call: TRBV2; clone_size: -; cdr3_aa: CASRSTGRDQPQHF; cdr3_nt: TGTGCCAGCAGGTCGACAGGTCGGGATCAGCCCCAGCATTTT
j_call: TRBJ1-5; d_call: TRBD1; v_call: TRBV9; clone_size: -; cdr3_aa: CASSVVGTGDQPQHF; cdr3_nt: TGTGCCAGCAGCGTAGTTGGGACAGGGGATCAGCCCCAGCATTTT
j_call: TRBJ1-4; d_call: TRBD1; v_call: TRBV25-1; clone_size: -; cdr3_aa: CASSDPPGGPNEKLFF; cdr3_nt: TGTGCCAGCAGTGACCCTCCAGGGGGGCCTAATGAAAAACTGTTTTTT
j_call: TRBJ2-1; d_call: -; v_call: TRBV7-8; clone_size: -; cdr3_aa: CASSSLATGYNEQFF; cdr3_nt: TGTGCCAGCAGCTCCCTAGCGACGGGCTACAATGAGCAGTTCTTC
j_call: TRBJ1-5; d_call: TRBD1; v_call: TRBV6-1; clone_size: -; cdr3_aa: CASRLTGATNQPQHF; cdr3_nt: TGTGCCAGCAGATTAACAGGGGCAACCAATCAGCCCCAGCATTTT
j_call: TRBJ2-3; d_call: -; v_call: TRBV29-1; clone_size: -; cdr3_aa: CSVALGATDTQYF; cdr3_nt: TGCAGCGTTGCCCTAGGGGCCACAGATACGCAGTATTTT
j_call: TRBJ2-7; d_call: TRBD1; v_call: TRBV7-2; clone_size: -; cdr3_aa: CASSMTGITYEQYF; cdr3_nt: TGTGCCAGCAGCATGACAGGGATTACCTACGAGCAGTACTTC
j_call: TRBJ1-2; d_call: -; v_call: TRBV5-1; clone_size: -; cdr3_aa: CASSPPPGVKNYGYTF; cdr3_nt: TGCGCCAGCAGCCCGCCACCAGGGGTGAAGAACTATGGCTACACCTTC
j_call: TRBJ2-5; d_call: -; v_call: TRBV7-9; clone_size: -; cdr3_aa: CASSFRPSHLTSETQYF; cdr3_nt: TGTGCCAGCAGCTTCCGCCCGTCACATCTCACCTCGGAGACCCAGTACTTC
j_call: TRBJ1-4; d_call: -; v_call: TRBV4-3; clone_size: few; cdr3_aa: CASSQDLANEKLFF; cdr3_nt: TGCGCCAGCAGCCAAGATCTTGCTAATGAAAAACTGTTTTTT
j_call: TRBJ1-1; d_call: -; v_call: TRBV5-6; clone_size: -; cdr3_aa: CASSWGPGNTEAFF; cdr3_nt: TGTGCCAGCAGCTGGGGGCCGGGAAACACTGAAGCTTTCTTT
j_call: TRBJ2-5; d_call: TRBD1; v_call: TRBV5-6; clone_size: -; cdr3_aa: CASSRVGPGQGLGTQYF; cdr3_nt: TGTGCCAGCAGTCGGGTCGGTCCGGGACAGGGGTTAGGGACCCAGTACTTC
j_call: TRBJ1-2; d_call: -; v_call: TRBV2; clone_size: -; cdr3_aa: CASREGGPYGYTF; cdr3_nt: TGTGCCAGCCGTGAAGGGGGGCCCTATGGCTACACCTTC
j_call: TRBJ2-3; d_call: TRBD2; v_call: TRBV13; clone_size: -; cdr3_aa: CAGSPRTSGRPTDTQYF; cdr3_nt: TGTGCGGGCAGCCCCCGGACTAGCGGGAGGCCCACAGATACGCAGTATTTT
j_call: TRBJ1-1; d_call: -; v_call: TRBV18; clone_size: -; cdr3_aa: CASSPSGTTEAFF; cdr3_nt: TGTGCCAGCTCACCGTCGGGTACCACTGAAGCTTTCTTT
j_call: TRBJ2-1; d_call: -; v_call: TRBV7-9; clone_size: many; cdr3_aa: CASSPGRSSYNEQFF; cdr3_nt: TGTGCCAGCAGCCCAGGGCGGAGCTCCTACAATGAGCAGTTCTTC
j_call: TRBJ2-7; d_call: TRBD2; v_call: TRBV10-3; clone_size: -; cdr3_aa: CAISGSTSGRFSNEQYF; cdr3_nt: TGTGCCATCAGTGGTTCGACTAGCGGGAGATTCTCGAACGAGCAGTACTTC
j_call: TRBJ2-5; d_call: TRBD1; v_call: TRBV7-3; clone_size: once; cdr3_aa: CASSRQGEETQYF; cdr3_nt: TGTGCCAGCAGCCGACAGGGCGAAGAGACCCAGTACTTC
j_call: TRBJ1-2; d_call: TRBD1; v_call: TRBV25-1; clone_size: -; cdr3_aa: CASSDTGTGFGYTF; cdr3_nt: TGTGCCAGCAGTGATACCGGGACAGGCTTTGGCTACACCTTC
j_call: TRBJ2-2; d_call: TRBD1; v_call: TRBV7-6; clone_size: -; cdr3_aa: CASSRDRPNTGELFF; cdr3_nt: TGTGCCAGCAGCAGGGACAGACCGAACACCGGGGAGCTGTTTTTT
j_call: TRBJ2-7; d_call: TRBD1; v_call: TRBV13; clone_size: -; cdr3_aa: CASSSRTGAYEQYF; cdr3_nt: TGTGCCAGCAGCTCTCGGACAGGAGCCTACGAGCAGTACTTC
j_call: TRBJ1-1; d_call: -; v_call: TRBV5-6; clone_size: -; cdr3_aa: CASSHYIGSDWNTEAFF; cdr3_nt: TGTGCCAGCAGCCATTACATCGGGAGTGATTGGAACACTGAAGCTTTCTTT
j_call: TRBJ2-2; d_call: TRBD2; v_call: TRBV7-8; clone_size: -; cdr3_aa: CASSALGGAVGELFF; cdr3_nt: TGTGCCAGCAGCGCCCTCGGGGGGGCGGTCGGGGAGCTGTTTTTT
j_call: TRBJ2-3; d_call: -; v_call: TRBV4-1; clone_size: -; cdr3_aa: CASSQRPRLVSGSTDTQYF; cdr3_nt: TGCGCCAGCAGCCAAAGACCCCGGTTGGTAAGCGGGTCCACAGATACGCAGTATTTT
j_call: TRBJ2-3; d_call: TRBD2; v_call: TRBV7-3; clone_size: -; cdr3_aa: CASSSRPSGGTQYF; cdr3_nt: TGTGCCAGCAGCTCACGACCTAGCGGTGGTACGCAGTATTTT
j_call: TRBJ1-3; d_call: TRBD1; v_call: TRBV7-8; clone_size: -; cdr3_aa: CASSVGQGVGSGNTIYF; cdr3_nt: TGTGCCAGCAGCGTGGGACAGGGTGTAGGGTCTGGAAACACCATATATTTT
j_call: TRBJ2-5; d_call: TRBD2; v_call: TRBV19; clone_size: -; cdr3_aa: CASSIFGGETQYF; cdr3_nt: TGTGCCAGTAGTATCTTCGGGGGGGAGACCCAGTACTTC
j_call: TRBJ2-3; d_call: -; v_call: TRBV6-5; clone_size: once; cdr3_aa: CAPHWRDPTDTQYF; cdr3_nt: TGTGCCCCCCACTGGCGGGACCCTACAGATACGCAGTATTTT
j_call: TRBJ2-3; d_call: -; v_call: TRBV14; clone_size: -; cdr3_aa: CASSQGSGRYTQYF; cdr3_nt: TGTGCCAGCAGCCAAGGATCGGGAAGATATACGCAGTATTTT
j_call: TRBJ2-1; d_call: -; v_call: TRBV5-1; clone_size: few; cdr3_aa: CASSLGPSGRTTFYNEQFF; cdr3_nt: TGCGCCAGCAGCTTGGGCCCCAGCGGACGGACTACTTTCTACAATGAGCAGTTCTTC
j_call: TRBJ2-2; d_call: -; v_call: TRBV27; clone_size: -; cdr3_aa: CASSLNRGELFF; cdr3_nt: TGTGCCAGCAGTTTAAATCGCGGGGAGCTGTTTTTT
j_call: TRBJ2-3; d_call: -; v_call: TRBV7-2; clone_size: -; cdr3_aa: CASSYTTGDTQYF; cdr3_nt: TGTGCCAGCAGCTACACAACAGGGGATACGCAGTATTTT
j_call: TRBJ2-7; d_call: TRBD1; v_call: TRBV5-6; clone_size: -; cdr3_aa: CASSLTGASSYEQYF; cdr3_nt: TGTGCCAGCAGCCTTACAGGGGCGAGCTCCTACGAGCAGTACTTC
j_call: TRBJ2-7; d_call: -; v_call: TRBV7-2; clone_size: -; cdr3_aa: CASSLSVSGSYEQYF; cdr3_nt: TGTGCCAGCAGCTTATCGGTTAGCGGATCCTACGAGCAGTACTTC
j_call: TRBJ2-3; d_call: TRBD2; v_call: TRBV11-3; clone_size: -; cdr3_aa: CASSLLAGGTDTQYF; cdr3_nt: TGTGCCAGCAGCTTGCTCGCGGGAGGAACAGATACGCAGTATTTT
j_call: TRBJ2-3; d_call: TRBD2; v_call: TRBV4-1; clone_size: -; cdr3_aa: CASSLRGTSGEQNTQYF; cdr3_nt: TGCGCCAGCAGCCTCCGAGGGACTAGCGGGGAGCAAAATACGCAGTATTTT
j_call: TRBJ2-5; d_call: TRBD2; v_call: TRBV18; clone_size: -; cdr3_aa: CASSRSGGQETQYF; cdr3_nt: TGTGCCAGCTCCCGATCGGGGGGGCAAGAGACCCAGTACTTC